These 27 T cell receptor beta chains were sequenced from one sample in a study of OX40 agonist ivuxolimab in advanced cancers. The repertoire was sequenced with immunoSEQ multiplex PCR; TCRdb's copy has only in-frame clones and lacks some. The table has more than 80,000 clones, 90% to 95% seen once. The material was CD4+ or CD8+ T cells sorted from blood, obtained in a trial of the OX40 agonist ivuxolimab. The receptors originated from an adult with an advanced solid tumor such as melanoma, head and neck, liver or kidney cancer.

This clone was picked up one time. This chain links TRBV9 with TRBJ2-1; TRBD2 is a possible D gene (5 bases). Between the trimmed V and J ends, which lost 4 bases and 0 bases, there was a span of 11 bases. The CDR3 has 15 residues. Germline V gives CDR1 SGDLS, CDR2 YYNGEE. CDR3 amino acids: CASSPGLGSYNEQFF. For the CDR3, the DNA is TGTGCCAGCAGCCCCGGACTCGGCTCCTACAATGAGCAGTTCTTC.

V usage is TRBV9 and J usage is TRBJ2-2, with D perhaps TRBD1 (6 bases). Per the germline V gene, CDR1 is SGDLS and CDR2 is YYNGEE. The CDR3 is made up of 17 amino acids. Deletions cut 0 bases from V and 6 bases from J, with 18 bases between. CDR3 nucleotide sequence: TGTGCCAGCAGCGTAGATCAGGGGTCTAGGATTCCCGGGGAGCTGTTTTTT. Protein product: CASSVDQGSRIPGELFF.

The rearrangement joins TRBV11-3 to TRBJ2-1, with TRBD2 as a possible D gene (6 bases). Per germline, CDR1 SGHNT and CDR2 YENEEA. The CDR3 has 15 residues. The V end was cut by 2 bases, the J end by 0 bases, with 8 bases between. CDR3 protein: CASSLRDFSYNEQFF. CDR3 DNA sequence: TGTGCCAGCAGCTTACGGGACTTCTCCTACAATGAGCAGTTCTTC.

This rearrangement joins TRBV10-2 to TRBJ2-7, with D perhaps given as TRBD1 or TRBD2 (5 bases each). The CDR3 runs 15 residues. CDR1 and CDR2 from the germline V gene are WSHSY and SAAADI. The V and J ends lost 5 bases and 1 base respectively, with 15 bases between them. The CDR3 is CASSSGTPTSYEQYF. In DNA, the CDR3 is TGCGCCAGCAGTTCCGGGACCCCGACGTCCTACGAGCAGTACTTC.

The CDR3 region is CASSLATASEQYF. The CDR3 DNA is TGTGCCAGCAGCTTAGCGACAGCCAGCGAGCAGTACTTC. This chain joins TRBV7-9 and TRBJ2-7; TRBD1 might be the D (5 bases). V lost 0 bases and J 6 bases, leaving 9 bases between the germline ends. The CDR3 covers 13 residues. Germline V CDR1 and CDR2: SEHNR, FQNEAQ (reference sequence). Complete variable domain (other parts from reference TRBV7-9 and TRBJ2-7): DTGVSQNPRHKITKRGQNVTFRCDPISEHNRLYWYRQTLGQGPEFLTYFQNEAQLEKSRLLSDRFSAERPKGSFSTLEIQRTEQGDSAMYLCASSLATASEQYFGPGTRLTVT.

The J gene is TRBJ2-1, the V gene TRBV11-2, with 8 bases that match TRBD2. The V and J ends lost 1 base and 3 bases, in that order; junction bases with no gene match: 8. The CDR3 totals 17 residues. Germline CDR1 reads SGHAT; CDR2 reads FQNNGV. The CDR3 here is CASSLGGTSTLYNEQFF. In nucleotides, the CDR3 is TGTGCCAGCAGCTTAGGCGGGACTAGTACCCTCTACAATGAGCAGTTCTTC.

The V gene is TRBV9, the J gene TRBJ2-7, with D maybe TRBD1 (5 bases). The CDR3 runs to 14 residues. Trimming removed 0 bases at V and 2 bases at J, with 9 bases between. Germline loops: CDR1 SGDLS, CDR2 YYNGEE. The chain's CDR3 is CASSVGQKTYEQYF. For the CDR3, the DNA is TGTGCCAGCAGCGTAGGACAGAAGACCTACGAGCAGTACTTC.

The chain has TRBV4-3 and TRBJ2-3; no reliable D call. Germline-derived CDR1 and CDR2 are LGHNA and YSLEER. Trimming pared 0 bases from V and 3 bases from J, leaving 4 bases between. The CDR3 extends over 13 amino acids. In nucleotides, the CDR3 is TGCGCCAGCAGCCAAGAGGAGACAGATACGCAGTATTTT. Its protein product is CASSQEETDTQYF.

The chain couples TRBV23-1 to TRBJ1-1; 7 bases are shared with TRBD1. TRBV23-1 carries the ORF label, with uncertain function. This CDR3 spans 16 amino acids. Germline trimming cut 6 bases from V and 3 bases from J; bases unmatched to any gene: 13. The CDR3, as DNA: TGCGCCAGCAGCCTCACCCCCCCGACAGGGCACACTGAAGCTTTCTTT. This translates into CASSLTPPTGHTEAFF.

The chain couples TRBV7-2 to TRBJ1-6; no definite D call. The germline CDR1 and CDR2 sequences are SGHTA and FQGNSA. The CDR3 is 13 amino acids. Trimming shortened V by 0 bases and J by 11 bases, and 8 bases separated the two germline ends. DNA of the CDR3: TGTGCCAGCAGCTTAGCGGGGTCCGCACCCCTCCACTTT. This codes for CASSLAGSAPLHF.

The chain carries TRBV28 and TRBJ2-2; no clear D gene. CDR1 is MDHEN, CDR2 SYDVKM, per germline. The CDR3 sequence is 14 residues long. Trimming pared 5 bases from V and 6 bases from J, leaving 13 bases between. In DNA form, the CDR3 reads TGTGCCAGCAGTGGCTTGACACCCCCCGGGGAGCTGTTTTTT. This gives the protein CASSGLTPPGELFF. The full variable domain, rest sourced from reference TRBV28 and TRBJ2-2, is DVKVTQSSRYLVKRTGEKVFLECVQDMDHENMFWYRQDPGLGLRLIYFSYDVKMKEKGDIPEGYSVSREKKERFSLILESASTNQTSMYLCASSGLTPPGELFFGEGSRLTVL.

The chain links TRBV9 to TRBJ1-1, with D hard to call. V lost 0 bases and J 0 bases, leaving 6 bases between the germline ends. The CDR3 is 14 amino acids. Germline-derived CDR1 and CDR2 are SGDLS and YYNGEE. The CDR3 is CASSVVPMNTEAFF. The CDR3 DNA reads as TGTGCCAGCAGCGTAGTCCCAATGAACACTGAAGCTTTCTTT.

V and J are TRBV29-1 and TRBJ1-3; D possibly corresponds to TRBD1 (6 bases). CDR3 length: 12 amino acids. V lost 4 bases to trimming and J lost 2 bases, with 6 bases between them. Looked up from germline, CDR1 is SQVTM and CDR2 is ANQGSEA. The DNA for the CDR3 is TGCAGCGTTGGGACAGCTGGAAACACCATATATTTT. Protein: CSVGTAGNTIYF.

The gene calls are TRBV4-1 and TRBJ1-1; a possible D gene is TRBD1 (6 bases). CDR1 MGHRA and CDR2 YSYEKL come from the germline V gene. V was shortened by 0 bases and J by 1 base, with 21 bases between the two germline ends. This CDR3 contains 19 residues. The CDR3 spells CASSQEGSGWGRGNTEAFF. The CDR3 DNA follows: TGCGCCAGCAGCCAAGAAGGGTCGGGATGGGGGCGAGGGAACACTGAAGCTTTCTTT.

V usage is TRBV2 and J usage is TRBJ2-1; the D gene is possibly TRBD1 (6 bases). Looked up from germline, CDR1 is SNHLY and CDR2 is FYNNEI. This CDR3 has 14 residues. Trimming took 6 bases from V and 8 from J, leaving 17 bases between them. DNA for the CDR3: TGTGCCAGCAGGACGGACAGTACAATCGATGAGCAGTTCTTC. It yields the protein CASRTDSTIDEQFF.

V usage is TRBV7-9 and J usage is TRBJ2-5, with 9 bases matching TRBD1. The CDR3 sequence is 18 residues long. Trimming at V came to 3 bases and at J to 5 bases, leaving 16 bases not matched to a gene. Germline lookup yields CDR1 SEHNR and CDR2 FQNEAQ (reference sequence). CDR3 loop: CASSFVQGARQTRETQYF. The CDR3 DNA reads as TGTGCCAGCAGCTTCGTACAGGGGGCGCGTCAGACCAGGGAGACCCAGTACTTC.

This chain uses TRBV27 with TRBJ2-7; 11 positions match TRBD1. After removal of 5 bases from V and 2 bases from J, the junction contained 5 bases not matched to a gene. Germline CDR1 MNHEY, CDR2 SMNVEV (reference sequence). The CDR3 is made up of 15 amino acids. CDR3 sequence reads: CASSSRDRGAYEQYF. The CDR3 coding sequence is TGTGCCAGCAGTAGTCGGGACAGGGGGGCCTACGAGCAGTACTTC.

The chain is built from TRBV10-3 and TRBJ2-3, with TRBD1 identical over 7 bases. This CDR3 spans 14 amino acids. V shed 7 bases, J shed 1 base, and the junction held 5 bases outside the gene matches. Germline-derived CDR1 and CDR2 are ENHRY and SYGVKD. CDR3 DNA sequence: TGTGCCATCAAAAGACAGGGCGGCACAGATACGCAGTATTTT. Encoded protein: CAIKRQGGTDTQYF.

J is TRBJ2-7 and V is TRBV19, with TRBD2 matching 13 bases. Germline CDR1 LNHDA, CDR2 SQIVND (reference sequence). This CDR3 region has 17 residues. V lost 1 base to trimming and J lost 6 bases; unmatched junction nucleotides: 9. The CDR3 DNA is TGTGCCAGTAGTATAGGGTCGGGGGGGACTAGCGGGATCGAGCAGTACTTC. It codes for CASSIGSGGTSGIEQYF.

The chain couples TRBV19 to TRBJ1-2; D not resolved. The germline V gene encodes CDR1 LNHDA and CDR2 SQIVND (reference sequence). V shed 4 bases and J shed 4 bases, with 7 bases lying between them. The CDR3 has 12 residues. The CDR3 DNA is TGTGCCAGTAGTAGGACCGGCTATGGCTACACCTTC. Its protein product is CASSRTGYGYTF.

This clone was observed once. The chain carries TRBV29-1 and TRBJ2-1, with 8 positions matching TRBD2. This CDR3 is 16 amino acids long. J lost 7 bases, V lost 4 bases, and 15 bases had no gene match. Germline values: CDR1 SQVTM, CDR2 ANQGSEA. Here the CDR3 reads CSVAKGLRGGRNEQFF. The CDR3 DNA sequence: TGCAGCGTTGCGAAGGGGTTACGGGGCGGGAGGAATGAGCAGTTCTTC.

V usage is TRBV19 and J usage is TRBJ1-3; D possibly corresponds to TRBD1 (6 bases). Germline assignment: CDR1 LNHDA and CDR2 SQIVND (reference sequence). The CDR3 sequence is 15 residues long. V lost 5 bases, J lost 2 bases, and 13 bases lay in between. The chain's CDR3 is CASSATGTAGNTIYF. CDR3 coding DNA: TGTGCCAGTAGTGCCACAGGGACGGCTGGAAACACCATATATTTT.

The J gene is TRBJ2-3, the V gene TRBV19; the match to TRBD1 covers 8 bases. This CDR3 is built from 12 residues. The germline V gene has CDR1 LNHDA and CDR2 SQIVND (reference sequence). The trim removed 7 bases at V and 8 bases at J, leaving 5 bases unmatched. The CDR3 is CASTLTGGTQYF. CDR3 DNA sequence: TGTGCCAGTACCCTAACAGGGGGTACGCAGTATTTT.

This clone was counted a few times. The sample has other DNA sequences that encode this CDR3 too. The J gene is TRBJ1-1, the V gene TRBV7-3; D not certain. The V gene's germline CDR1 is SGHTA and CDR2 FQGTGA. The CDR3 totals 15 residues. The V end was cut by 2 bases, the J end by 0 bases, with 10 bases between. The CDR3 sequence: CASSLLGPMNTEAFF. CDR3 DNA sequence: TGTGCCAGCAGCTTACTGGGTCCCATGAACACTGAAGCTTTCTTT.

J is TRBJ1-1 and V is TRBV25-1; perhaps TRBD1 as D (6 bases). The CDR3 spans 13 residues. Germline CDR1 reads MGHDK; CDR2 reads SYGVNS. V lost 7 bases, J lost 4 bases, and 13 bases lay in between. The DNA of the CDR3 is TGTGCCAGCAAGGGCCCAGGGGCCACTGAAGCTTTCTTT. Its protein is CASKGPGATEAFF. The variable domain in full, with the rest retrieved from reference TRBV25-1 and TRBJ1-1, is EADIYQTPRYLVIGTGKKITLECSQTMGHDKMYWYQQDPGMELHLIHYSYGVNSTEKGDLSSESTVSRIRTEHFPLTLESARPSHTSQYLCASKGPGATEAFFGQGTRLTVV.

This rearrangement joins TRBV5-5 to TRBJ2-7; 7 nucleotides agree with TRBD1. The V gene's germline CDR1 is SGHKS and CDR2 YYEKEE (reference sequence). With 0 bases clipped from V and 5 bases from J, the junction kept 8 bases outside the gene matches. This CDR3 region has 15 residues. CDR3 protein: CASSLATGALNEQYF. The CDR3, as DNA: TGTGCCAGCAGCTTGGCTACAGGGGCGCTCAACGAGCAGTACTTC.

The rearrangement links TRBV5-4 to TRBJ2-5; D is unresolved. The CDR3 loop spans 16 amino acids. V lost 6 bases and J 5 bases, leaving 23 bases between the germline ends. CDR1 is SGHNT, CDR2 YYREEE, per germline (reference sequence). CDR3 sequence: CASNRGGFGMQETQYF. DNA for the CDR3: TGTGCCAGCAACCGCGGTGGTTTCGGAATGCAGGAGACCCAGTACTTC. Variable domain in full (rest from reference TRBV5-4 and TRBJ2-5): ETGVTQSPTHLIKTRGQQVTLRCSSQSGHNTVSWYQQALGQGPQFIFQYYREEENGRGNFPPRFSGLQFPNYSSELNVNALELDDSALYLCASNRGGFGMQETQYFGPGTRLLVL.